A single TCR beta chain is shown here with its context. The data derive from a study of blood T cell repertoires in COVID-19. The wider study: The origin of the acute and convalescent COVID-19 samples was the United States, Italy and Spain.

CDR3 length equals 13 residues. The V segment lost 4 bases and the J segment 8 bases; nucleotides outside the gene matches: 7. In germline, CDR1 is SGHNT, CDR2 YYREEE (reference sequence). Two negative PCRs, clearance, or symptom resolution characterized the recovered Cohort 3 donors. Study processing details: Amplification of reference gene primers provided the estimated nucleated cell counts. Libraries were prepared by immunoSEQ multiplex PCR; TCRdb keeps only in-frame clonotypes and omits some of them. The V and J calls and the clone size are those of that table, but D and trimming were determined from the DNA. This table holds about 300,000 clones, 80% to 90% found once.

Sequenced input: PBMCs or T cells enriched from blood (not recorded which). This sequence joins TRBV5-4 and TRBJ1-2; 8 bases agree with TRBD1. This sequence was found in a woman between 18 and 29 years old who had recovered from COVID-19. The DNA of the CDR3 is TGTGCCAGCAGCCCAGGACAGGGCGAGGGCTACACCTTC. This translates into CASSPGQGEGYTF. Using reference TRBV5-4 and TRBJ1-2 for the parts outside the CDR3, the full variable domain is ETGVTQSPTHLIKTRGQQVTLRCSSQSGHNTVSWYQQALGQGPQFIFQYYREEENGRGNFPPRFSGLQFPNYSSELNVNALELDDSALYLCASSPGQGEGYTFGSGTRLTVV.